This note documents a single TCR beta chain sequence. The same CDR3 arises from other DNA sequences in this sample as well. Assay: immunoSEQ multiplex PCR; the TCRdb copy retains only in-frame clones and omits some. The profile covers 91,000 or so clones, with 95% appearing a single time and 0.26% taken by the ten largest. This entry is derived from a study of technical replicates of blood from a few donors. Germline-derived CDR1 and CDR2 are MNHEY and SVGAGI. The CDR3 contains 15 residues. V lost 4 bases to trimming and J lost 0 bases, with 7 bases between them. This receptor was identified in a human donor in good health. V gene TRBV6-5 combines with J gene TRBJ2-6, with D unclear. The sample taken for sequencing was T cells isolated from PBMCs. The CDR3: CASSSSGSGANVLTF. For the CDR3, the DNA is TGTGCCAGCAGTTCCTCCGGCTCTGGGGCCAACGTCCTGACTTTC.